This T cell receptor beta chain emerged from a study of cytomegalovirus exposure and HLA in healthy donors. The PCR made use of 60 Vbeta and 13 Jbeta primers. Data came from immunoSEQ multiplex PCR; TCRdb stores just in-frame clones and leaves some out. Of 220,000 or so clones in the sample, 80% to 85% were seen once. CDR1 SNHLY and CDR2 FYNNEI come from the germline V gene. V was trimmed by 4 bases and J by 18 bases, leaving 13 bases between them. CDR3 length: 11 residues. This TCR was sampled from a woman aged 40 to 50 in good health and CMV-seronegative. This chain links TRBV2 with TRBJ1-6; D is unresolved. The specimen sequenced was PBMCs. CDR3 DNA sequence: TGTGCCAGCAGTGTTGCCTACGCCACCCACTTT. It yields the protein CASSVAYATHF.